Each of the 28 T cell receptor beta chains below was sequenced from the same sample in a study of shared clonotypes between healthy human individuals (dated by TCRdb to between 2020 and 2021). Library creation used the immunoSEQ multiplex PCR assay. TCRdb obtained this table from immuneACCESS and retained in-frame rearrangements with V and J assigned. These tables miss some clones; where compared with another copy, unresolved V genes account for less than half of the shortfall, and the remainder is unexplained. The sample has roughly 2 million clones on record, 85% to 95% of them singletons. The ten largest clones add up to roughly 0.13% of the sample. Sequences were obtained from naive CD4+ T cells sorted from blood. What this sample's cell subset or site label stands for: CD45RA+ positively selected. The receptor set was obtained from a man aged 18 to 30 in good health.

Regarding this clone: The sample carries other DNA sequences with the same CDR3. The CDR3 region is CASSLGSYEQYF. CDR3 DNA: TGTGCCAGCAGCTTGGGGTCCTACGAGCAGTACTTC. The V gene is TRBV28, the J gene TRBJ2-7; D uncertain. The V end lost 6 bases, the J end lost 1 base, and 7 bases lay between the germline ends. This CDR3 is 12 amino acids long. Germline V lookup: CDR1 MDHEN, CDR2 SYDVKM.

This rearrangement joins TRBV28 to TRBJ1-2; D perhaps matches TRBD1 (6 bases). The CDR3 loop spans 14 amino acids. Germline V lookup: CDR1 MDHEN, CDR2 SYDVKM. The V end was cut by 7 bases, the J end by 2 bases, with 14 bases between. The DNA of the CDR3 is TGTGCCAGCAAAAGGGACACCGCCAACTATGGCTACACCTTC. As protein: CASKRDTANYGYTF.

The chain couples TRBV5-6 to TRBJ2-5; no clear D. The ends were cut back, 0 bases at V and 5 bases at J, with 11 bases in the middle. Germline values: CDR1 SGHDT, CDR2 YYEEEE. The CDR3 runs to 14 residues. The CDR3 nucleotides read TGTGCCAGCAGCTTGGCAGGCTCCCGGGAGACCCAGTACTTC. This encodes CASSLAGSRETQYF.

CDR3 residues: CASSPGGKGGFGEQYF. CDR3 DNA: TGTGCCAGCAGCCCGGGAGGGAAGGGGGGTTTTGGCGAGCAGTACTTC. The chain couples TRBV5-4 to TRBJ2-7; 8 bases are shared with TRBD2. Germline V gives CDR1 SGHNT, CDR2 YYREEE (reference sequence). Trimming cost V 4 bases and J 6 bases; bases outside gene matches: 15. The CDR3 contains 16 residues.

This chain links TRBV11-2 with TRBJ2-2, with no clear D. V was cut by 4 bases and J by 6 bases, with 12 bases left in between. This CDR3 has 14 residues. CDR1 is SGHAT, CDR2 FQNNGV, per germline. The CDR3 loop reads CASSSPTQAGELFF. As DNA, the CDR3 is TGTGCCAGCAGCTCACCCACCCAGGCCGGGGAGCTGTTTTTT.

This chain links TRBV30 with TRBJ1-2; 8 bases fit TRBD1. The CDR3 runs to 13 residues. Losses at the gene ends were 5 bases for V and 4 bases for J; bases not matched to a gene: 6. Germline V CDR1 and CDR2: GTSNPN, SVGIG (reference sequence). CDR3 protein: CAWVPGTGYGYTF. CDR3 nucleotides: TGTGCCTGGGTCCCCGGGACAGGCTATGGCTACACCTTC.

The chain carries TRBV5-1 and TRBJ2-7; either TRBD1 or TRBD2 may supply D (5 bases each). Germline CDR1 reads SGHRS; CDR2 reads YFSETQ. Trimming removed 7 bases at V and 0 bases at J, with 14 bases between. The CDR3 loop spans 14 amino acids. This CDR3 reads CASSGTESSYEQYF. CDR3 in DNA: TGCGCCAGCTCCGGGACGGAGAGCTCCTACGAGCAGTACTTC. The full variable domain, its missing parts supplied by reference TRBV5-1 and TRBJ2-7, is KAGVTQTPRYLIKTRGQQVTLSCSPISGHRSVSWYQQTPGQGLQFLFEYFSETQRNKGNFPGRFSGRQFSNSRSEMNVSTLELGDSALYLCASSGTESSYEQYFGPGTRLTVT.

CDR3 region: CASNTPSWGQGEQYF. Written as DNA, the CDR3 is TGTGCCAGCAACACGCCCAGTTGGGGGCAAGGCGAGCAGTACTTC. The chain couples TRBV28 to TRBJ2-7, with a weak D call TRBD1 (6 bases). Germline V gives CDR1 MDHEN, CDR2 SYDVKM. V shed 7 bases and J shed 6 bases, with 22 bases lying between them. The CDR3 sequence is 15 residues long.

The chain joins TRBV2 to TRBJ1-1, with D tentatively TRBD1 (5 bases). Trimming left V 6 bases short and J 0 bases short, with 14 bases between. The CDR3 runs 15 residues. Germline lookup yields CDR1 SNHLY and CDR2 FYNNEI. The CDR3 reads CASRSEGTMNTEAFF. As DNA, the CDR3 is TGTGCCAGCAGATCTGAAGGGACCATGAACACTGAAGCTTTCTTT.

This chain joins TRBV11-1 and TRBJ2-3; maybe TRBD2 (5 bases). Germline V lookup: CDR1 SGHAT, CDR2 FQDESV (reference sequence). The germline V and J ends were trimmed by 4 bases and 2 bases, with 13 bases remaining between them. This CDR3 is built from 15 residues. The CDR3 region is CASSSISGDTDTQYF. The CDR3 nucleotides read TGTGCCAGCAGCTCTATTTCCGGGGACACAGATACGCAGTATTTT.

The rearrangement uses TRBV30 and TRBJ1-6; TRBD1 is a possible D gene (5 bases). V was trimmed by 2 bases and J by 7 bases, leaving 12 bases between them. CDR3 length equals 14 residues. Germline CDR1 and CDR2: GTSNPN and SVGIG (reference sequence). In DNA, the CDR3 is TGTGCCTGGAGTACGGGGCTTTGGAATTCACCCCTCCACTTT. It is translated as CAWSTGLWNSPLHF.

This clone came up a few times. The V call is TRBV10-3, the J call TRBJ1-5; D remains ambiguous. Germline V CDR1 and CDR2: ENHRY, SYGVKD. This CDR3 region has 13 residues. V was clipped by 8 bases and J by 2 bases, with 10 bases between them. CDR3 region: CAIGREGNQPQHF. The DNA of the CDR3 is TGTGCCATCGGAAGAGAGGGCAATCAGCCCCAGCATTTT.

The J gene is TRBJ2-7, the V gene TRBV10-2, with 9 bases matching TRBD2. CDR3 length equals 15 residues. V gave up 3 bases and J gave up 4 bases; unmatched junction bases: 7. The germline V gene has CDR1 WSHSY and CDR2 SAAADI. The CDR3 DNA is TGCGCCAGCAGTGACAGCCTAGCGGGGCCGTACGAGCAGTACTTC. Protein product: CASSDSLAGPYEQYF.

V gene TRBV18 combines with J gene TRBJ1-3; D not certain. Trimming removed 6 bases from V and 0 bases from J, with 21 bases in between. Germline V gene sequence: CDR1 KGHSH, CDR2 LQKENI. CDR3 size: 18 residues. CDR3 loop: CASSDRAFGAASGNTIYF. The CDR3 DNA reads as TGTGCCAGCTCCGACCGGGCCTTTGGAGCAGCCTCTGGAAACACCATATATTTT.

The chain links TRBV30 to TRBJ1-4; maybe TRBD1 (5 bases). The CDR3 consists of 13 residues. The V gene lost 4 bases and the J gene lost 7 bases, with 13 bases spanning the gap. CDR1 GTSNPN and CDR2 SVGIG come from the germline V gene (reference sequence). CDR3 sequence reads: CAWKGTRGEKLFF. The DNA for the CDR3 is TGTGCCTGGAAGGGGACCCGGGGTGAAAAACTGTTTTTT.

The V call is TRBV6-5, the J call TRBJ1-5; the match to TRBD1 covers 9 bases. The CDR3 spans 14 residues. V trimming: 5 bases; J trimming: 3 bases; junction bases outside the gene matches: 2. Germline lookup yields CDR1 MNHEY and CDR2 SVGAGI. The CDR3: CASSTGGLNQPQHF. CDR3 DNA sequence: TGTGCCAGCAGTACAGGGGGCCTCAATCAGCCCCAGCATTTT.

DNA for the CDR3: TGTGCCATCAGTGACTTTAGCGGTGGGGAGACCCAGTACTTC. It is translated as CAISDFSGGETQYF. J is TRBJ2-5 and V is TRBV10-3, with D maybe TRBD2 (6 bases). This CDR3 contains 14 residues. V shed 3 bases and J shed 5 bases, with 13 bases lying between them. Germline CDR1 and CDR2: ENHRY and SYGVKD.

V and J are TRBV30 and TRBJ1-2; TRBD1 might be the D (5 bases). The CDR3 spans 14 residues. V was cut by 7 bases and J by 4 bases, with 19 bases left in between. Germline V gives CDR1 GTSNPN, CDR2 SVGIG (reference sequence). The DNA for the CDR3 is TGTGCCTCCACACCTGGGCAGGGCTCCTATGGCTACACCTTC. This sequence encodes CASTPGQGSYGYTF.

V usage is TRBV28 and J usage is TRBJ2-7, with 7 bases identical to TRBD1. CDR1 MDHEN and CDR2 SYDVKM come from the germline V gene. Trimming removed 5 bases from V and 0 bases from J; junction bases left unmatched: 7. The CDR3 extends over 15 amino acids. CDR3 DNA: TGTGCCAGCAGTACCCGGACAGGACCCTCCTACGAGCAGTACTTC. It codes for CASSTRTGPSYEQYF. Drawing the rest from reference TRBV28 and TRBJ2-7, the complete variable domain is DVKVTQSSRYLVKRTGEKVFLECVQDMDHENMFWYRQDPGLGLRLIYFSYDVKMKEKGDIPEGYSVSREKKERFSLILESASTNQTSMYLCASSTRTGPSYEQYFGPGTRLTVT.

This clone turned up a few times. This rearrangement joins TRBV2 to TRBJ1-6, with D possibly matching TRBD1 (5 bases). CDR3 length: 20 amino acids. Trimming pared 8 bases from V and 0 bases from J, leaving 26 bases between. CDR1 SNHLY and CDR2 FYNNEI come from the germline V gene. CDR3 residues: CASSRTRGSTSASYNSPLHF. The CDR3 region has the DNA TGTGCCAGCTCCAGGACGCGGGGGAGTACGAGTGCCTCCTATAATTCACCCCTCCACTTT.

V is TRBV5-1 and J is TRBJ1-4; unclear D gene. V gave up 4 bases and J gave up 3 bases, with 19 bases separating them. There are 17 residues in the CDR3. Germline lookup yields CDR1 SGHRS and CDR2 YFSETQ. The CDR3 DNA reads as TGCGCCAGCAGCGAAGGGCCTCCCGGGCTCTCTAATGAAAAACTGTTTTTT. This gives the protein CASSEGPPGLSNEKLFF.

The chain combines TRBV11-2 with TRBJ2-2; TRBD2 aligns across 11 bases. Germline loops: CDR1 SGHAT, CDR2 FQNNGV. This CDR3 comprises 17 residues. With 5 bases clipped from V and 3 bases from J, the junction kept 8 bases outside the gene matches. The CDR3 sequence: CASSPRTSGPYTGELFF. The CDR3 bases are TGTGCCAGCAGCCCCCGGACTAGCGGGCCTTACACCGGGGAGCTGTTTTTT. The full variable domain, in which reference TRBV11-2 and TRBJ2-2 provide the parts outside the CDR3, is EAGVAQSPRYKIIEKRQSVAFWCNPISGHATLYWYQQILGQGPKLLIQFQNNGVVDDSQLPKDRFSAERLKGVDSTLKIQPAKLEDSAVYLCASSPRTSGPYTGELFFGEGSRLTVL.

The chain combines TRBV4-1 with TRBJ2-7; the D is unclear. V lost 0 bases and J 7 bases, leaving 10 bases between the germline ends. CDR1 and CDR2 from the germline V gene are MGHRA and YSYEKL. The CDR3 totals 13 residues. The CDR3 sequence: CASSQDSSREQYF. CDR3 in DNA: TGCGCCAGCAGCCAAGATTCATCGCGGGAGCAGTACTTC.

V is TRBV6-5 and J is TRBJ2-7; TRBD2 is a possible D gene (5 bases). The V end was cut by 0 bases, the J end by 0 bases, with 9 bases between. Germline V CDR1 and CDR2: MNHEY, SVGAGI. The CDR3 has 15 residues. Here the CDR3 reads CASSYSWESSYEQYF. The CDR3 region has the DNA TGTGCCAGCAGTTACTCGTGGGAGAGCTCCTACGAGCAGTACTTC.

The chain uses TRBV28 and TRBJ2-1; 10 bases line up with TRBD2. Germline CDR1 reads MDHEN; CDR2 reads SYDVKM. CDR3 length equals 15 residues. V was pared by 5 bases and J by 1 base, with 2 bases of the junction left unmatched. The chain's CDR3 is CASSRSGGSYNEQFF. CDR3 nucleotides: TGTGCCAGCAGTCGTAGCGGGGGGTCCTACAATGAGCAGTTCTTC. The whole variable domain, remainder taken from reference TRBV28 and TRBJ2-1, is DVKVTQSSRYLVKRTGEKVFLECVQDMDHENMFWYRQDPGLGLRLIYFSYDVKMKEKGDIPEGYSVSREKKERFSLILESASTNQTSMYLCASSRSGGSYNEQFFGPGTRLTVL.

In nucleotides, the CDR3 is TGTGCCAGCAGCTTTTCGACAGGGTTCGGTTACGAGCAGTACTTC. This codes for CASSFSTGFGYEQYF. J is TRBJ2-7 and V is TRBV7-2; 7 bases align to TRBD1. The CDR3 is 15 residues long. From germline, CDR1 is SGHTA and CDR2 FQGNSA. J was trimmed by 4 bases and V by 3 bases; bases with no gene match: 9.

J is TRBJ1-3 and V is TRBV11-3; 10 nucleotides align to TRBD1. Germline-derived CDR1 and CDR2 are SGHNT and YENEEA. Trimming at V came to 5 bases and at J to 4 bases, leaving 11 bases not matched to a gene. This CDR3 comprises 17 residues. CDR3 loop: CASSARQGANSGNTIYF. In DNA, the CDR3 is TGTGCCAGCAGCGCCCGACAGGGGGCAAACTCGGGAAACACCATATATTTT.

Here the CDR3 reads CASSPRVWNQPQHF. CDR3 nucleotide sequence: TGTGCCAGCAGTCCCAGGGTCTGGAATCAGCCCCAGCATTTT. The chain employs TRBV28 and TRBJ1-5, with D maybe TRBD1 (5 bases). The CDR3 length is 14 residues. V lost 5 bases and J 4 bases, leaving 12 bases between the germline ends. The germline V gene encodes CDR1 MDHEN and CDR2 SYDVKM.